This T cell receptor beta chain was documented in a study of blood T cell repertoires in COVID-19. Overall study context: Acute-phase and convalescent COVID-19 samples originated in the United States, Italy and Spain. PBMCs, B-cell-depleted T cells, or T cells provided the cDNA or gDNA that made up the material.

In this sample, this clone turned up once. The CDR3 contains 15 residues. Germline-derived CDR1 and CDR2 are MGHDK and SYGVNS. V was clipped by 4 bases and J by 7 bases; unmatched bases: 6. Per the authors' pipeline: Nucleated cell number was recorded as an estimate derived from reference gene primer amplification. The repertoire was sequenced with immunoSEQ multiplex PCR; TCRdb's copy has only in-frame clones and lacks some. The V and J calls and clone size are taken from that table; D and trimming were inferred from the DNA. Among roughly 190,000 clones listed, approximately 86% were seen once. Sequencing input: peripheral blood. The chain recombines TRBV25-1 with TRBJ1-4; 10 bases agree with TRBD1. The source of this sequence is a man between 70 and 80 years old with acute or convalescent COVID-19. The CDR3 protein is CASSALGQGSEKLFF. The CDR3 nucleotides read TGTGCCAGCAGTGCCCTGGGACAGGGGAGTGAAAAACTGTTTTTT.